These 8 T cell receptor beta chains were all obtained from the same sample, sequenced in a study of blood T cell repertoires in COVID-19. The repertoire was sequenced with immunoSEQ multiplex PCR; TCRdb's copy has only in-frame clones and lacks some. The table shows fewer than 350,000 clones, with 85% occurring only once. Source material: PBMCs or T cells enriched from blood (not recorded which). These receptor sequences come from a woman between 25 and 40 years old who had been exposed to COVID-19.

This clone appeared once. The chain recombines TRBV2 with TRBJ2-5; 8 bases map to TRBD1. V shed 6 bases, J shed 4 bases, and the junction held 4 bases outside the gene matches. This CDR3 region has 13 residues. The germline gives CDR1 SNHLY, CDR2 FYNNEI. CDR3 sequence reads: CASRDGQGETQYF. CDR3 nucleotide sequence: TGTGCCAGCAGGGATGGACAGGGAGAGACCCAGTACTTC.

This chain joins TRBV30 and TRBJ1-4; unclear D gene. CDR3 length equals 12 residues. Germline V gene lookup returns CDR1 GTSNPN and CDR2 SVGIG (reference sequence). The V gene lost 4 bases and the J gene lost 4 bases, with 7 bases spanning the gap. The CDR3 coding sequence is TGTGCCTGGAATTTCGTTAATGAAAAACTGTTTTTT. This sequence encodes CAWNFVNEKLFF. Full variable domain (outside the CDR3, taken from reference TRBV30 and TRBJ1-4): SQTIHQWPATLVQPVGSPLSLECTVEGTSNPNLYWYRQAAGRGLQLLFYSVGIGQISSEVPQNLSASRPQDRQFILSSKKLLLSDSGFYLCAWNFVNEKLFFGSGTQLSVL.

This chain connects TRBV6-5 to TRBJ1-3; 8 bases map to TRBD1. The CDR3 has 15 amino acids. Germline V gene sequence: CDR1 MNHEY, CDR2 SVGAGI. V lost 6 bases to trimming and J lost 3 bases; unmatched junction nucleotides: 7. The CDR3 loop is CASSDRDRIGNTIYF. As DNA, the CDR3 is TGTGCCAGCAGCGACCGGGACAGGATTGGAAACACCATATATTTT.

The chain couples TRBV6-2 or TRBV6-3 to TRBJ1-2, with D tentatively TRBD1 (5 bases). CDR1 MNHEY and CDR2 SVGEGT come from the germline V gene. CDR3 length equals 15 residues. V was clipped by 0 bases and J by 4 bases, with 12 bases between them. The CDR3 DNA follows: TGTGCCAGCAGTTACTCAACAGGAGACGTCTATGGCTACACCTTC. As protein: CASSYSTGDVYGYTF.

The CDR3 spells CASSPSSGSPFNEQYF. The CDR3 DNA reads as TGTGCCAGTAGTCCAAGTAGCGGGAGTCCTTTTAACGAGCAGTACTTC. This chain connects TRBV19 to TRBJ2-7, with 9 bases lining up with TRBD2. Unmatched junction bases numbered 13, after V lost 5 bases and J lost 5 bases. Germline V gene lookup returns CDR1 LNHDA and CDR2 SQIVND (reference sequence). The CDR3 has 16 amino acids.

The rearrangement uses TRBV7-3 and TRBJ2-5; 7 bases fit TRBD2. Germline CDR1 SGHTA, CDR2 FQGTGA. J lost 2 bases, V lost 5 bases, and 11 bases had no gene match. The CDR3 has 16 residues. DNA of the CDR3: TGTGCCAGCAGCCTAGTGGCTAGCGGAACTCAAGAGACCCAGTACTTC. Translation: CASSLVASGTQETQYF.

V gene TRBV28 combines with J gene TRBJ2-1; 7 bases match TRBD2. CDR1 MDHEN and CDR2 SYDVKM come from the germline V gene. The CDR3 contains 15 residues. The V gene end was trimmed by 3 bases and the J gene end by 8 bases; junction bases not matched to a gene: 10. CDR3 bases: TGTGCCAGCAGTTTGTTCGCGGGGGAGAGGGATGAGCAGTTCTTC. Residues: CASSLFAGERDEQFF. Full variable domain (outside the CDR3, taken from reference TRBV28 and TRBJ2-1): DVKVTQSSRYLVKRTGEKVFLECVQDMDHENMFWYRQDPGLGLRLIYFSYDVKMKEKGDIPEGYSVSREKKERFSLILESASTNQTSMYLCASSLFAGERDEQFFGPGTRLTVL.

The V gene is TRBV11-2, the J gene TRBJ2-6; weak D call: TRBD1 (6 bases). Trimming cost V 5 bases and J 2 bases, with 19 bases left between them. CDR3 length equals 18 residues. Per germline, CDR1 SGHAT and CDR2 FQNNGV. CDR3 in DNA: TGTGCCAGCAGCCCCACTACCGCCACAGGGCCTGGGGCCAACGTCCTGACTTTC. The encoded protein is CASSPTTATGPGANVLTF.